These 5 T cell receptor beta chains were all obtained from the same sample, sequenced in a study of T cells in Graves' hyperthyroidism and ophthalmopathy. Amplification targeted TCR beta CDR3 regions from RNA transcripts. The HTBI primer set served for first-round RT-PCR of the TCR CDR3. TCRdb processed the multiplex PCR reads anew with MiXCR; each CDR3 protein has one entry. The data contain around 600,000 distinct CDR3 sequences, less than 45% of them singletons. The sample taken for sequencing was peripheral blood or thyroid tissue (not recorded which). The receptors were gathered from an adult man with Graves' disease, either hyperthyroidism or ophthalmopathy (not recorded which).

The chain uses TRBV11-2 and TRBJ1-2, with D uncertain. Germline V gene sequence: CDR1 SGHAT, CDR2 FQNNGV. Trimming took 5 bases from V and 5 from J, leaving 12 bases between them. The CDR3 contains 13 residues. CDR3 DNA sequence: TGTGCCAGCAGCAGCTCACATAGTTATGGCTACACCTTC. Amino acids: CASSSSHSYGYTF.

This chain links TRBV15 with TRBJ2-5; possible D gene TRBD2, 6 bases. The germline V gene has CDR1 LNHNV and CDR2 YYDKDF (reference sequence). The CDR3 contains 16 residues. Between the trimmed V and J ends, which lost 0 bases and 1 base, there was a span of 12 bases. CDR3 protein: CATSRDLSGTQETQYF. CDR3 DNA: TGTGCCACCAGCAGAGATCTTAGCGGAACCCAAGAGACCCAGTACTTC. The complete variable domain, with remaining parts taken from reference TRBV15 and TRBJ2-5, reads DAMVIQNPRYQVTQFGKPVTLSCSQTLNHNVMYWYQQKSSQAPKLLFHYYDKDFNNEADTPDNFQSRRPNTSFCFLDIRSPGLGDTAMYLCATSRDLSGTQETQYFGPGTRLLVL.

In this sample, this clonotype turned up a few times. The rearrangement joins TRBV7-8 to TRBJ1-2; D perhaps matches TRBD1 (5 bases). CDR1 is SGHVS, CDR2 FQNEAQ, per germline. Trimming left V 1 base short and J 0 bases short, with 9 bases between. There are 15 residues in the CDR3. The CDR3 here is CASSLGGAANYGYTF. CDR3 nucleotides: TGTGCCAGCAGCTTAGGCGGGGCGGCTAACTATGGCTACACCTTC.

J is TRBJ2-7 and V is TRBV7-9; D possibly corresponds to TRBD2 (5 bases). Trimming pared 5 bases from V and 6 bases from J, leaving 8 bases between. The V gene's germline CDR1 is SEHNR and CDR2 FQNEAQ (reference sequence). This CDR3 is built from 11 residues. The DNA for the CDR3 is TGTGCCAGCAGCCCCGCGGGCGAGCAGTACTTC. It encodes CASSPAGEQYF. The entire variable domain, with the rest obtained from reference TRBV7-9 and TRBJ2-7, is as follows: DTGVSQNPRHKITKRGQNVTFRCDPISEHNRLYWYRQTLGQGPEFLTYFQNEAQLEKSRLLSDRFSAERPKGSFSTLEIQRTEQGDSAMYLCASSPAGEQYFGPGTRLTVT.

This clonotype was found a few times. V usage is TRBV7-9 and J usage is TRBJ1-1; D is unresolved. V lost 5 bases and J 1 base, leaving 11 bases between the germline ends. Germline V gene sequence: CDR1 SEHNR, CDR2 FQNEAQ (reference sequence). CDR3 length: 14 residues. The CDR3 loop is CASSRSRQNTEAFF. CDR3 DNA: TGTGCCAGCAGCCGATCGCGGCAGAACACTGAAGCTTTCTTT.